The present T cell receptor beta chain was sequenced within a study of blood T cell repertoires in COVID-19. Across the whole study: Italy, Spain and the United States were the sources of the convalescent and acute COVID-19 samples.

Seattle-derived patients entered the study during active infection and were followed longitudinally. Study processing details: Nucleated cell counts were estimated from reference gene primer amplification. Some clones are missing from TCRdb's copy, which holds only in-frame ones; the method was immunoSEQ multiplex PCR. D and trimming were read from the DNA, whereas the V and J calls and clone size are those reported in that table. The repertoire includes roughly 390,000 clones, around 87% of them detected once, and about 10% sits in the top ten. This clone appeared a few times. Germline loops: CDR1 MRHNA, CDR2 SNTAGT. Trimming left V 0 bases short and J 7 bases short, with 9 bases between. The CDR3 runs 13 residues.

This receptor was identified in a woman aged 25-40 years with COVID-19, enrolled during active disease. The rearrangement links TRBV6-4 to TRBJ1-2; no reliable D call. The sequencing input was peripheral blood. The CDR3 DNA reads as TGTGCCAGCAGTGACTCGCCCCGAGCTGGCTACACCTTC. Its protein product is CASSDSPRAGYTF.